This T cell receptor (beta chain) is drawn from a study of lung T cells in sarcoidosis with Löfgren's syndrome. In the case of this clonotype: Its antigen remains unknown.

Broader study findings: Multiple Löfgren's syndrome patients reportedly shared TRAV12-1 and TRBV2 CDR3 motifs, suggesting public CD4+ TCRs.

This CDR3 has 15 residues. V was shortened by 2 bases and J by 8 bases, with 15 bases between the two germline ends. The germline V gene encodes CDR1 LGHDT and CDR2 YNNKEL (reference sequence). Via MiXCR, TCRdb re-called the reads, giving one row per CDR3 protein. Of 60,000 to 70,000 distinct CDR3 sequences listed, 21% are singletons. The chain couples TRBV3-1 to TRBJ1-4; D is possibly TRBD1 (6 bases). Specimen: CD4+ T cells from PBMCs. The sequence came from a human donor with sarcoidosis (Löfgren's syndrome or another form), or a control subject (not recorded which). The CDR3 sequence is CASSQTAGGGEKLFF. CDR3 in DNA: TGTGCCAGCAGCCAAACGGCTGGAGGGGGAGAAAAACTGTTTTTT.